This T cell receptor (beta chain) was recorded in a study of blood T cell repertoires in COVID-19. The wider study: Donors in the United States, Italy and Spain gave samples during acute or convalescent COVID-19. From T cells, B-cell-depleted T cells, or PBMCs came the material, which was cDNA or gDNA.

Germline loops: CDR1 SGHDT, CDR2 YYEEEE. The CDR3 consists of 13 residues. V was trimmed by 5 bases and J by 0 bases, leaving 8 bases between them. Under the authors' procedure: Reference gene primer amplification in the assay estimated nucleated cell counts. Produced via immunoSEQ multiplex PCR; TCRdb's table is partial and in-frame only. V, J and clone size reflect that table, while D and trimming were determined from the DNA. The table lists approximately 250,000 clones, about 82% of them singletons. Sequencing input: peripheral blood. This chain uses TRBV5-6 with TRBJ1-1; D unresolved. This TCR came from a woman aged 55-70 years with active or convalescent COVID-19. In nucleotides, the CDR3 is TGTGCCAGCAGTTCGACTGTGAACACTGAAGCTTTCTTT. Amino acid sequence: CASSSTVNTEAFF. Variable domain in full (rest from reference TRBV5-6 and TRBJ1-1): DAGVTQSPTHLIKTRGQQVTLRCSPKSGHDTVSWYQQALGQGPQFIFQYYEEEERQRGNFPDRFSGHQFPNYSSELNVNALLLGDSALYLCASSSTVNTEAFFGQGTRLTVV.